The 28 T cell receptor beta chains presented below share a single source sample, sequenced in a study of cytomegalovirus exposure and HLA in healthy donors. A multiplex PCR was run with 60 Vbeta primers and 13 Jbeta primers. TCRdb keeps only in-frame clones here, not all; method: immunoSEQ multiplex PCR. The sample yields some 200,000 clones, about 80% seen once. The sample taken for sequencing was PBMCs. Every receptor here comes from a woman in her 30s in good health and CMV-seronegative.

The chain combines TRBV5-4 with TRBJ2-3; the D is unclear. The CDR3 is made up of 14 amino acids. Per the germline V gene, CDR1 is SGHNT and CDR2 is YYREEE (reference sequence). The V gene lost 2 bases and the J gene lost 2 bases, with 9 bases spanning the gap. Here the CDR3 DNA reads TGTGCCAGCAGCTTAGAGAGTCCCACAGATACGCAGTATTTT. Encoded protein: CASSLESPTDTQYF.

This clone was seen once. The rearrangement uses TRBV13 and TRBJ1-4; TRBD1 might be the D (5 bases). This CDR3 has 13 residues. CDR1 is PRHDT and CDR2 is FYEKMQ in the germline V gene (reference sequence). The germline V and J ends were trimmed by 1 base and 5 bases, with 5 bases remaining between them. The CDR3, as DNA: TGTGCCAGCAGCTTAGAGGGGAATGAAAAACTGTTTTTT. Translating it yields CASSLEGNEKLFF.

Only a few counts were recorded for this clone. This sequence joins TRBV27 and TRBJ2-3; 7 bases are a match to TRBD2. Per germline, CDR1 MNHEY and CDR2 SMNVEV (reference sequence). The CDR3 totals 15 residues. The V and J ends lost 7 bases and 6 bases, in that order; junction bases with no gene match: 13. The CDR3 region is CASKRAGLSSDTQYF. The CDR3 nucleotides read TGTGCCAGCAAAAGAGCGGGGCTTTCGTCCGATACGCAGTATTTT.

This sequence joins TRBV18 and TRBJ2-6, with D possibly TRBD1 on 6 matching bases. Germline values: CDR1 KGHSH, CDR2 LQKENI. The CDR3 length is 16 residues. Between the trimmed V and J ends, which lost 2 bases and 4 bases, there was a span of 12 bases. The CDR3 reads CASSPSQGYGANVLTF. The CDR3 nucleotides are TGTGCCAGCTCACCATCACAGGGATACGGGGCCAACGTCCTGACTTTC.

This clone was found once. This chain connects TRBV6-4 to TRBJ2-2; no reliable D call. CDR1 and CDR2 (germline): MRHNA, SNTAGT. CDR3 length: 14 amino acids. Trimming removed 3 bases from V and 2 bases from J, with 7 bases in between. CDR3 sequence (DNA): TGTGCCAGCAGTGAGACAAGAAACACCGGGGAGCTGTTTTTT. It translates to CASSETRNTGELFF.

Concerning this clone itself: Other DNA sequences from this sample encode an identical CDR3 as well. The V call is TRBV30, the J call TRBJ2-7, with D maybe TRBD2 (6 bases). This CDR3 comprises 14 residues. Germline V gives CDR1 GTSNPN, CDR2 SVGIG (reference sequence). The V and J ends lost 0 bases and 0 bases respectively, with 9 bases between them. CDR3 amino acids: CAWSVGGSSYEQYF. DNA of the CDR3: TGTGCCTGGAGTGTCGGAGGGTCCTCCTACGAGCAGTACTTC.

CDR3 nucleotides: TGTGCCAGCAGGTCTAGCGACTTGGGGCCCCAGTACTTC. It is translated as CASRSSDLGPQYF. The V gene is TRBV2, the J gene TRBJ2-5, with D perhaps matching TRBD2 (6 bases). Germline CDR1 is SNHLY and CDR2 is FYNNEI. V lost 6 bases to trimming and J lost 9 bases, with 17 bases between them. The CDR3 has 13 amino acids.

The rearrangement joins TRBV5-1 to TRBJ2-3; the D gene is possibly TRBD1 (6 bases). There are 14 residues in the CDR3. Per germline, CDR1 SGHRS and CDR2 YFSETQ. Deletions cut 0 bases from V and 4 bases from J, with 9 bases between. CDR3 amino acids: CASSLDRAADTQYF. The CDR3 DNA sequence: TGCGCCAGCAGCTTGGACAGGGCGGCAGATACGCAGTATTTT.

CDR3 loop: CASSRQAGYEQFF. The CDR3 nucleotides are TGCGCCAGCAGCCGCCAGGCGGGCTATGAGCAGTTCTTC. The rearrangement joins TRBV4-1 to TRBJ2-1, with D maybe TRBD2 (5 bases). CDR1 MGHRA and CDR2 YSYEKL come from the germline V gene. V lost 4 bases to trimming and J lost 8 bases, with 12 bases between them. The CDR3 loop spans 13 amino acids.

The J gene is TRBJ2-5, the V gene TRBV7-2; D is unclear. The CDR3 covers 11 residues. Looked up from germline, CDR1 is SGHTA and CDR2 is FQGNSA. The V gene lost 5 bases and the J gene lost 4 bases, with 5 bases spanning the gap. The CDR3 DNA is TGTGCCAGCAGCATCTTAGAGACCCAGTACTTC. Encoded protein: CASSILETQYF.

This chain uses TRBV5-4 with TRBJ2-1; 11 positions agree with TRBD1. The ends lost 4 bases at V and 4 bases at J; junction bases unmatched: 4. The CDR3 consists of 15 residues. Per germline, CDR1 SGHNT and CDR2 YYREEE (reference sequence). The DNA of the CDR3 is TGTGCCAGCAGCGAGGGACAGGGGGAATACAATGAGCAGTTCTTC. Protein sequence: CASSEGQGEYNEQFF. The variable domain in full, completed from reference TRBV5-4 and TRBJ2-1, reads ETGVTQSPTHLIKTRGQQVTLRCSSQSGHNTVSWYQQALGQGPQFIFQYYREEENGRGNFPPRFSGLQFPNYSSELNVNALELDDSALYLCASSEGQGEYNEQFFGPGTRLTVL.

This clone was observed a few times. J is TRBJ2-7 and V is TRBV10-3, with 8 bases lining up with TRBD1. The CDR3 length is 13 residues. CDR1 is ENHRY and CDR2 is SYGVKD in the germline V gene. V shed 7 bases and J 2 bases; nucleotides not matched to a gene: 4. The CDR3 region is CAITPGQAYEQYF. The DNA of the CDR3 is TGTGCCATCACTCCGGGACAGGCCTACGAGCAGTACTTC.

The chain uses TRBV18 and TRBJ2-3; 11 nucleotides align to TRBD2. J gave up 4 bases and V 3 bases, and 9 bases lay outside the gene matches. The CDR3 is made up of 17 amino acids. The V gene's germline CDR1 is KGHSH and CDR2 LQKENI. The CDR3 region has the DNA TGTGCCAGCTCACCGAGCCCTACTAGCGGGAGTTCAGATACGCAGTATTTT. It codes for CASSPSPTSGSSDTQYF.

The chain links TRBV4-3 to TRBJ2-6, with 8 bases lining up with TRBD1. V lost 4 bases, J lost 0 bases, and 11 bases stayed unmatched. The V gene's germline CDR1 is LGHNA and CDR2 YSLEER. The CDR3 spans 19 residues. Here the CDR3 DNA reads TGCGCCAGCAGCCCTTCAGGGGCAGGGGGCAGCTCTGGGGCCAACGTCCTGACTTTC. Protein: CASSPSGAGGSSGANVLTF.

Concerning this clone: One end of the junction fails to match germline, which may point to a read error. V gene TRBV7-7 combines with J gene TRBJ2-6, with no clear D. The V gene's germline CDR1 is SSHAT and CDR2 FNYEAQ (reference sequence). CDR3 length: 16 residues. Here the CDR3 reads CASSSPGESGANVLTF. CDR3 nucleotides: TGTGCTAGCAGCTCGCCGGGTGAGTCTGGGGCCAACGTCCTGACTTTC.

This chain uses TRBV7-6 with TRBJ2-2; 10 bases match TRBD2. J lost 7 bases, V lost 5 bases, and 16 bases had no gene match. CDR3 size: 18 residues. The germline V gene has CDR1 SGHVS and CDR2 FNYEAQ. The CDR3 spells CASSTNPPLAGENGELFF. The DNA for the CDR3 is TGTGCCAGCAGCACTAACCCCCCCCTAGCGGGAGAGAACGGGGAGCTGTTTTTT.

The chain is built from TRBV6-5 and TRBJ2-5; the match to TRBD2 covers 12 bases. The junction had 9 bases not matched to a gene; V was cut back by 6 bases and J by 7 bases. Germline V gene sequence: CDR1 MNHEY, CDR2 SVGAGI. The CDR3 contains 15 residues. The DNA for the CDR3 is TGTGCCAGCAGACCGACTAGCGGGAGAGGGCGGACCCAGTACTTC. Translation: CASRPTSGRGRTQYF.

The J gene is TRBJ2-7, the V gene TRBV29-1; D may be TRBD2 (6 bases). Per the germline V gene, CDR1 is SQVTM and CDR2 is ANQGSEA. The CDR3 is made up of 15 amino acids. The V end lost 7 bases, the J end lost 6 bases, and 25 bases lay between the germline ends. The CDR3 sequence: CSAINPIGGRSEQYF. CDR3 DNA sequence: TGCAGCGCCATCAATCCTATCGGAGGGCGCTCCGAGCAGTACTTC.

The chain links TRBV10-2 to TRBJ2-7; 10 bases are a match to TRBD2. Unmatched junction bases numbered 23, after V lost 10 bases and J lost 11 bases. This CDR3 is 16 amino acids long. Germline CDR1 and CDR2: WSHSY and SAAADI. The CDR3 loop reads CATTQGVASGGANKYF. The CDR3 DNA reads TGCGCCACCACACAGGGGGTAGCTAGCGGGGGAGCCAATAAGTACTTC.

Here the CDR3 DNA reads TGTGCCGCCCAAGGAGGCCGCCCCTCCTACGAGCAGTACTTC. It translates to CAAQGGRPSYEQYF. This rearrangement joins TRBV6-1 to TRBJ2-7; D might be TRBD2 (5 bases). The ends were cut back, 11 bases at V and 0 bases at J, with 17 bases in the middle. Germline V lookup: CDR1 MNHNS, CDR2 SASEGT. The CDR3 consists of 14 residues.

V and J are TRBV7-8 and TRBJ1-5; perhaps TRBD1 as D (6 bases). Germline V gene data show CDR1 as SGHVS and CDR2 as FQNEAQ. The CDR3 loop spans 15 amino acids. The V end was cut by 10 bases, the J end by 3 bases, with 19 bases between. For the CDR3, the DNA is TGTGCCACACTCGCCTCAGGGGCCCTCAATCAGCCCCAGCATTTT. Translation: CATLASGALNQPQHF.

The chain employs TRBV6-1 and TRBJ1-2; perhaps TRBD1 as D (5 bases). Germline CDR1 and CDR2: MNHNS and SASEGT. CDR3 length: 14 amino acids. The V end lost 6 bases, the J end lost 5 bases, and 16 bases lay between the germline ends. CDR3: CASSLGWGTYGYTF. DNA of the CDR3: TGTGCCAGCAGCCTCGGATGGGGCACGTATGGCTACACCTTC.

This chain connects TRBV6-1 to TRBJ2-7, with D hard to call. CDR1 is MNHNS and CDR2 is SASEGT in the germline V gene. CDR3 length: 12 residues. Trimming stripped 7 bases from V and 2 bases from J, with 9 bases between. In DNA form, the CDR3 reads TGTGCCAGCACTTCCTACCCCTACGAGCAGTACTTC. This sequence encodes CASTSYPYEQYF.

The CDR3 nucleotides are TGTGCCAGCAGCTTAGGACAGGGCTCCTACAATGAGCAGTTCTTC. Residues: CASSLGQGSYNEQFF. The chain uses TRBV7-2 and TRBJ2-1, with 7 bases fitting TRBD1. This CDR3 has 15 residues. Germline CDR1 SGHTA, CDR2 FQGNSA. With 1 base clipped from V and 0 bases from J, the junction kept 0 bases outside the gene matches.

The V call is TRBV5-8, the J call TRBJ1-5; D call uncertain. The CDR3 covers 17 residues. Trimming took 4 bases from V and 1 from J, leaving 18 bases between them. Per germline, CDR1 SGHTS and CDR2 YDEGEE. CDR3: CASSQNVGSDSNQPQHF. The CDR3 bases are TGTGCCAGCAGCCAGAACGTAGGCAGCGACAGCAATCAGCCCCAGCATTTT.

This clone was observed a few times. The chain recombines TRBV9 with TRBJ1-2, with D perhaps matching TRBD1 (6 bases). Germline V gene lookup returns CDR1 SGDLS and CDR2 YYNGEE. The CDR3 is made up of 16 amino acids. Trimming cost V 0 bases and J 7 bases, with 19 bases left between them. In DNA, the CDR3 is TGTGCCAGCAGCGTAGAGCTGCGGGCAGGGGCCTCTGGCTACACCTTC. It encodes CASSVELRAGASGYTF.

V gene TRBV29-1 combines with J gene TRBJ1-2; 7 positions match TRBD1. Trimming cost V 0 bases and J 4 bases; bases outside gene matches: 8. The CDR3 runs 15 residues. Germline V gene sequence: CDR1 SQVTM, CDR2 ANQGSEA. The CDR3 sequence is CSVEDHRDSLYGYTF. As DNA, the CDR3 is TGCAGCGTTGAAGATCATCGGGACAGTCTCTATGGCTACACCTTC.

The chain employs TRBV5-4 and TRBJ2-7; 8 nucleotides match TRBD1. The CDR3 covers 15 residues. Per the germline V gene, CDR1 is SGHNT and CDR2 is YYREEE (reference sequence). V dropped 0 bases and J dropped 4; count of bases not matched to a gene: 6. The CDR3 DNA reads as TGTGCCAGCAGCTTGGCGCAGGGGGCATCATACGAGCAGTACTTC. It translates to CASSLAQGASYEQYF.